The next 10 T cell receptor beta chains were all read from a single sample in a study of T-cell memory formation after mild COVID-19 (dated by TCRdb to the early 2020s). The protocol used for the library was 5' RACE. TCRdb records Illumina NovaSeq 6000 as the sequencer. TCRdb reworked the public reads: Q25 trimming with fastp, MiXCR clone assembly, productive beta chains retained. Each record represents a unique CDR3 protein, reported with the most common genes and DNA among its rows. The sample table lists 390,000 or so distinct CDR3 sequences, approximately 16% of them with a count of one. The top ten hold about 22% of the sample. The specimen sequenced was PBMCs or a T cell subset sorted from them (not recorded which). Receptors were obtained from a man aged 18-30 years who had mild COVID-19 (a few samples of this study predate the infection). The sample titles of this study are shuffled in the database, so cell type and time point are left out; the donor was told from shared clones.

The V gene is TRBV9, the J gene TRBJ2-5, with unresolved D. Germline lookup yields CDR1 SGDLS and CDR2 YYNGEE. Trimming shortened V by 0 bases and J by 5 bases, and 5 bases separated the two germline ends. There are 12 residues in the CDR3. The CDR3 DNA follows: TGTGCCAGCAGCGTAGCTGGGGAGACCCAGTACTTC. It is translated as CASSVAGETQYF. The complete variable domain, with remaining parts taken from reference TRBV9 and TRBJ2-5, reads DSGVTQTPKHLITATGQRVTLRCSPRSGDLSVYWYQQSLDQGLQFLIQYYNGEERAKGNILERFSAQQFPDLHSELNLSSLELGDSALYFCASSVAGETQYFGPGTRLLVL.

CDR3: CASILTPQGGGETQYF. CDR3 DNA: TGCGCCAGCATCCTAACCCCACAGGGAGGAGGGGAGACCCAGTACTTC. The rearrangement links TRBV5-1 to TRBJ2-5; D possibly uses TRBD1 or TRBD2 (6 bases each). The CDR3 contains 16 residues. The germline V and J ends were trimmed by 6 bases and 5 bases, with 23 bases remaining between them. Germline V gives CDR1 SGHRS, CDR2 YFSETQ.

The chain carries TRBV10-3 and TRBJ2-1, with a weak D call TRBD1 (6 bases). V was pared by 4 bases and J by 7 bases, with 14 bases between. Germline loops: CDR1 ENHRY, CDR2 SYGVKD. The CDR3 consists of 14 residues. The DNA of the CDR3 is TGTGCCATCAGTGGGGTAACGGACAGAAATGAGCAGTTCTTC. Protein product: CAISGVTDRNEQFF.

The sample holds a few counts of this clonotype. J is TRBJ2-5 and V is TRBV6-5, with unresolved D. In germline, CDR1 is MNHEY, CDR2 SVGAGI. This CDR3 comprises 14 residues. V shed 6 bases and J shed 1 base, with 12 bases lying between them. The CDR3 sequence: CASSPGFGQETQYF. In DNA form, the CDR3 reads TGTGCCAGCAGCCCCGGTTTTGGCCAAGAGACCCAGTACTTC.

V and J are TRBV23-1 and TRBJ2-2, with a tentative D call TRBD1 (6 bases). TRBV23-1 is designated an ORF whose function remains uncertain. V lost 11 bases and J lost 0, with 13 bases in between. The CDR3 covers 14 residues. CDR3 sequence (DNA): TGCGCCGGTAGACAGGCAACGAACACCGGGGAGCTGTTTTTT. This codes for CAGRQATNTGELFF.

This chain uses TRBV7-2 with TRBJ1-2; D is possibly TRBD1 (5 bases). CDR3 size: 12 residues. From germline, CDR1 is SGHTA and CDR2 FQGNSA. The V end lost 1 base, the J end lost 10 bases, and 10 bases lay between the germline ends. This CDR3 reads CASSLELGAYTF. CDR3 DNA: TGTGCCAGCAGCTTAGAACTAGGGGCCTACACCTTC.

The J gene is TRBJ1-1, the V gene TRBV30; D unclear. The CDR3 has 14 residues. V was pared by 2 bases and J by 4 bases, with 14 bases between. Germline-derived CDR1 and CDR2 are GTSNPN and SVGIG (reference sequence). The DNA of the CDR3 is TGTGCCTGGAGTCCGGGTATCGGGGTCACTGAAGCTTTCTTT. This gives the protein CAWSPGIGVTEAFF.

The chain uses TRBV27 and TRBJ1-1; D gene uncertain. Trimming took 7 bases from V and 2 from J, leaving 20 bases between them. CDR3 length equals 16 residues. Germline CDR1 reads MNHEY; CDR2 reads SMNVEV (reference sequence). CDR3 coding DNA: TGTGCCAGCAAGGTATCATACGGCAGCCTAAACACTGAAGCTTTCTTT. Translating it yields CASKVSYGSLNTEAFF.

The chain recombines TRBV7-6 with TRBJ2-2; D is undetermined. V was trimmed by 1 base and J by 1 base, leaving 7 bases between them. Germline loops: CDR1 SGHVS, CDR2 FNYEAQ. The CDR3 has 15 amino acids. The CDR3 loop is CASSLEWRNTGELFF. The CDR3, as DNA: TGTGCCAGCAGCTTAGAGTGGCGGAACACCGGGGAGCTGTTTTTT.

In this sample, this clonotype turned up a few times. The chain carries TRBV7-9 and TRBJ2-1; TRBD1 matches at 9 bases. Germline V gene data show CDR1 as SEHNR and CDR2 as FQNEAQ (reference sequence). The V segment lost 4 bases and the J segment 15 bases; nucleotides outside the gene matches: 7. The CDR3 sequence is 12 residues long. The CDR3 DNA reads TGTGCCAGCAGCTCAACGGGACAGGGCCCGTTCTTC. Its protein product is CASSSTGQGPFF.